The clone carrying this T cell receptor beta chain showed up many times. Its matching antigen is unknown. This record comes from a study of human T cells and chemical hapten exposure. Study summary: Patch testing placed 0.01% DPC on the upper back, with readings at 6 days. Small discrepancies in pooled library volume mainly accounted for the varying TCR yields per sample. Study-wide results and caveats: Expanded TCRs grouped into significantly more large CDR3 similarity clusters than controls produced. Those TCRs sitting above 1 in 1000 frequency stayed the same with DPC sensitization.

Time point noted: patch test 1, 2 weeks after DPC sensitization. The treatment: therapeutic diphenylcyclopropenone sensitization with weekly scalp DPC. Per the germline V gene, CDR1 is LGHNA and CDR2 is YSLEER. V shed 1 base and J shed 1 base, with 7 bases lying between them. This CDR3 contains 15 residues. MiXCR, applied by TCRdb to the RACE reads, yields one record per CDR3 protein. The profile shows 71,000 or so distinct CDR3 sequences, roughly 9.2% of them singletons. This sequence originates from a woman aged 40 to 50 with alopecia areata. Some clones in this sample may be carry-over from other donors' samples. The chain recombines TRBV4-3 with TRBJ2-2; a weak D match, TRBD1 (6 bases). Here the sequenced sample was whole blood, taken in connection with sensitization to the hapten diphenylcyclopropenone (DPC). CDR3 DNA sequence: TGCGCCAGCAGCCAAGTGGACAGGAACACCGGGGAGCTGTTTTTT. Encoded protein: CASSQVDRNTGELFF.